This TCR beta chain derives from a study of cytomegalovirus exposure and HLA in healthy donors. This clone appeared a few times. With 60 Vbeta and 13 Jbeta primers, the PCR was carried out. Sequencing used immunoSEQ multiplex PCR; TCRdb keeps in-frame clones, though not all of them. The sample shows under 200,000 clones, 81% of them seen only once. Trimming removed 6 bases from V and 7 bases from J; junction bases left unmatched: 5. The CDR3 contains 13 residues. Germline assignment: CDR1 LNHDA and CDR2 SQIVND (reference sequence). Sequenced sample: PBMCs. The TCR was taken from a man aged 45-60 years in good health and CMV-seronegative. V is TRBV19 and J is TRBJ1-1, with 10 bases matching TRBD1. CDR3 bases: TGTGCCAGTAGAGAGGACAGGGGGATTGAAGCTTTCTTT. Translated, it gives CASREDRGIEAFF.